This TCR beta chain was identified during a study of T cell repertoires and HLA-DP antigens. Study-wide background: Transduced HeLa cells presented HLA-DP to CD4+ T cells.

Concerning this clone itself: Its antigen remains unidentified.

The CDR3 is made up of 16 amino acids. Germline-derived CDR1 and CDR2 are SGHAT and FQDESV (reference sequence). V dropped 2 bases and J dropped 0 bases, with 12 bases sitting between them. Clones were read by immunoSEQ multiplex PCR, and TCRdb kept only the in-frame ones, dropping some. This table has about 89,000 clones, about 89% appearing once. This TCR came from a man aged 50 to 60 in good health and CMV-seronegative. The chain couples TRBV11-1 to TRBJ2-3, with D tentatively TRBD1 or TRBD2 (5 bases each). The sequenced material came from CD4+ T cells from PBMCs. The CDR3 DNA reads TGTGCCAGCAGCTTAATGGGGGACCATAGCACAGATACGCAGTATTTT. Protein: CASSLMGDHSTDTQYF. Variable domain in full (rest from reference TRBV11-1 and TRBJ2-3): EAEVAQSPRYKITEKSQAVAFWCDPISGHATLYWYRQILGQGPELLVQFQDESVVDDSQLPKDRFSAERLKGVDSTLKIQPAELGDSAMYLCASSLMGDHSTDTQYFGPGTRLTVL.